This entry concerns a single T cell receptor (beta chain). The antigen is not known. This sample was taken from a study of blood T cells in healthy people across ages. The overall study: About one barcoded beta molecule was captured per two T cells (by template switching). Study results and limitations: It was not possible, with unsorted PBMCs, to conclusively compare naive and antigen-experienced cells. When set beside aged donors, long-lived donors presented more naive CD4+ cells and higher diversity.

A second PCR of 7 to 11 cycles used a sample-barcoded 5' primer and a J-beta primer mix. Every sample produced at least 3 million CDR3-containing paired-end reads. TCRdb re-derived calls from the 5' RACE reads in MiXCR, one entry per CDR3 protein. The table shows fewer than 800,000 distinct CDR3 sequences, with around 45% occurring only once. The germline gives CDR1 LGHNA, CDR2 YSLEER. This CDR3 has 15 amino acids. The V end was cut by 3 bases, the J end by 6 bases, with 17 bases between. The TCR originated in a woman aged 60-75 years in good health. This chain connects TRBV4-3 to TRBJ1-1; D is undetermined. The sequenced sample was blood. The CDR3 protein is CASSQPSDPGAEAFF. DNA of the CDR3: TGCGCCAGCAGCCAGCCGTCCGACCCCGGGGCTGAAGCTTTCTTT.